This TCR beta chain was documented in a study of response to subunit inactivated influenza vaccine. Via MiXCR, TCRdb re-called the RT-PCR reads, giving one row per CDR3 protein. This sample carries 400,000 to 650,000 distinct CDR3 sequences, roughly 7.6% of them seen once, and the ten largest clones take approximately 14%. The CDR3 runs to 15 residues. Germline V gives CDR1 DFQATT, CDR2 SNEGSKA (reference sequence). V was cut by 3 bases and J by 3 bases, with 18 bases left in between. Details on this clonotype: Antigen specificity is unknown.

Study results and caveats: Each seasonal flu vaccination may recruit only limited new T cells, authors suggested.

The sequence came from a man in his fifties or sixties who received an inactivated influenza vaccine. The specimen comprised PBMCs from blood, sampled less than 30 months after vaccination. This chain uses TRBV20-1 with TRBJ2-7; unclear D gene. The CDR3 sequence is CSASGRASRRYEQYF. DNA for the CDR3: TGCAGTGCTAGTGGTAGGGCCTCCCGGCGCTACGAGCAGTACTTC.